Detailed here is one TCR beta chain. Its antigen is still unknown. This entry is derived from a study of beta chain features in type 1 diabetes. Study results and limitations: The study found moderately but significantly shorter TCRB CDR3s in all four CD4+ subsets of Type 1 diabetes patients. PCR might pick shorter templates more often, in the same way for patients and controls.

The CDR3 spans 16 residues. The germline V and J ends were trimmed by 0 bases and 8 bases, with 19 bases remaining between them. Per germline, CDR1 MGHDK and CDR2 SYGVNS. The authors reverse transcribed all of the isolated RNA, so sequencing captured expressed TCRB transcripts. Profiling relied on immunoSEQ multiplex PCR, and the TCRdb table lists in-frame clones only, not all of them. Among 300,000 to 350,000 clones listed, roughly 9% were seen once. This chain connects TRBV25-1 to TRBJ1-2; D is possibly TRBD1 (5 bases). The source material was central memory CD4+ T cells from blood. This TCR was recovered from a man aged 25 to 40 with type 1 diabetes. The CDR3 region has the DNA TGTGCCAGCAGTGAATATACAGGCTTCTCCCAACGGGGCTACACCTTC. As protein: CASSEYTGFSQRGYTF.